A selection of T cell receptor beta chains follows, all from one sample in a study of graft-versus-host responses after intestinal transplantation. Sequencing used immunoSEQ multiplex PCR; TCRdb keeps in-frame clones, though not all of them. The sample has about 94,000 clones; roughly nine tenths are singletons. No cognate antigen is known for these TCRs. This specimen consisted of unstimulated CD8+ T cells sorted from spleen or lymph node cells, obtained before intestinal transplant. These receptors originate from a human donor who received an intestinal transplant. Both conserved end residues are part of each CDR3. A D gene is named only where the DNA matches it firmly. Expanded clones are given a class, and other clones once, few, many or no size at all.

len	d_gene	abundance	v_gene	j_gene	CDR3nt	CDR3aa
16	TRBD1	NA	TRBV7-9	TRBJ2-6	TGTGCCAGCACCAGACAGGGGGCAGCTGGGGCCAACGTCCTGACTTTC	CASTRQGAAGANVLTF
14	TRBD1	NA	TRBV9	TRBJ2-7	TGTGCCAGCAGCGTGGGACAGGGGAACTACGAGCAGTACTTC	CASSVGQGNYEQYF
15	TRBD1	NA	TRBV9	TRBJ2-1	TGTGCCAGCAGCGTAGGCTGGACAGGGAAGGATGAGCAGTTCTTC	CASSVGWTGKDEQFF
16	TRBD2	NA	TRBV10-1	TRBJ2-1	TGCGCCAGCAGCGCTAGCGGGGGGGAGTCCTACAATGAGCAGTTCTTC	CASSASGGESYNEQFF
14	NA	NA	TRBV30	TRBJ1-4	TGTGCCTGGAGCCCAGGGGTGTTGGGGGAAAAACTGTTTTTT	CAWSPGVLGEKLFF
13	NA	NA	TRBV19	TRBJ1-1	TGTGCCAGTAAATCCCCCGGTTGGACTGAAGCTTTCTTT	CASKSPGWTEAFF
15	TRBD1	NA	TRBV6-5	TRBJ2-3	TGTGCCAGCAGTTTGAGGACAGGTAGCACAGATACGCAGTATTTT	CASSLRTGSTDTQYF
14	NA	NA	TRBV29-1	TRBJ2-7	TGCAGCGTTGAAGTGGTGGGGCGATCCTACGAGCAGTACTTC	CSVEVVGRSYEQYF
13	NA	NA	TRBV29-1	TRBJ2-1	TGCAGCGTTTTACTAGTCCTCTACAATGAGCAGTTCTTC	CSVLLVLYNEQFF
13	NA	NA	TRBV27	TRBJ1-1	TGTGCCAGCAGTTATACAGTTTACACTGAAGCTTTCTTT	CASSYTVYTEAFF
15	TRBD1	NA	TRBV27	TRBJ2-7	TGTGCCAGCAGTTTATCGGGACAGGGGGTGGTCGAGCAGTACTTC	CASSLSGQGVVEQYF
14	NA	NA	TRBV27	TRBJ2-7	TGTGCCAGCAGCCCGGCCACAGGGTTTAACGAGCAGTACTTC	CASSPATGFNEQYF
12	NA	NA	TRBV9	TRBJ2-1	TGTGCCAGCAGCCTAAGTGGGCCCCCGCAGTTCTTC	CASSLSGPPQFF
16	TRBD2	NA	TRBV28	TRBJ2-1	TGTGCCAGCAGTACTTCAGCGGGAAGCGCCTACAATGAGCAGTTCTTC	CASSTSAGSAYNEQFF
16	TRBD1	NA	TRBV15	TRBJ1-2	TGTGCCACCAGCAGAGAAAGAGGGACAGGGTCCTATGGCTACACCTTC	CATSRERGTGSYGYTF
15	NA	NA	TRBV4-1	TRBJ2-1	TGCGCCAGCAGCCCCCAAGCGGTATCCTACAATGAGCAGTTCTTC	CASSPQAVSYNEQFF
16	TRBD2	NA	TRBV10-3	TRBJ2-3	TGTGCCATCAGTTCGACTAGCGGGGGTAGCACAGATACGCAGTATTTT	CAISSTSGGSTDTQYF
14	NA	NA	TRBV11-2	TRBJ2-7	TGTGCCAGCAGCTTGGGGGGAGCTCGGTACGAGCAGTACTTC	CASSLGGARYEQYF
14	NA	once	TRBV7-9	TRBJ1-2	TGTGCCAGCAGCTTCGGGGATATGAACTATGGCTACACCTTC	CASSFGDMNYGYTF
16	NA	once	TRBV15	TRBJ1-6	TGTGCCACCAGCAGAGGGGAAGGGGGATATAATTCACCCCTCCACTTT	CATSRGEGGYNSPLHF
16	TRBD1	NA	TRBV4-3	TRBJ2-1	TGCGCCAGCAGCCAAGATAGAGACAGGGGATCTAATGAGCAGTTCTTC	CASSQDRDRGSNEQFF
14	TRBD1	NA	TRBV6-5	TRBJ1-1	TGTGCCAGCAGTCAAGGACAGGGCATCACTGAAGCTTTCTTT	CASSQGQGITEAFF
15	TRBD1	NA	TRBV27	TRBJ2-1	TGTGCCAGCAGTTTCACGCCCACAGGGGGCAATGAGCAGTTCTTC	CASSFTPTGGNEQFF
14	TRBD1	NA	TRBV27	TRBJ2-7	TGTGCCAGCAGCGCCGGGACAGGTCCCTACGAGCAGTACTTC	CASSAGTGPYEQYF
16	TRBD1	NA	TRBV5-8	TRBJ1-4	TGTGCCAGCAGCCGTAGACAGGGTGCAACTAATGAAAAACTGTTTTTT	CASSRRQGATNEKLFF
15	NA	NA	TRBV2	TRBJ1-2	TGTGCCAGCAGTGAAGACAGGGACGCCGCCTATGGCTACACCTTC	CASSEDRDAAYGYTF
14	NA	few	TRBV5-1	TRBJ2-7	TGCGCCAGCAGCTTAGCAGGGGAGTCCTACGAGCAGTACTTC	CASSLAGESYEQYF
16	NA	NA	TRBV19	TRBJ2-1	TGTGCCAGTAGTTTCCAAGCGACGGCGTATAGAAATGAGCAGTTCTTC	CASSFQATAYRNEQFF
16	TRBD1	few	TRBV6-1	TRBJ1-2	TGTGCCAGCAGTGAACCTCCTTGGGACAGCGGCTATGGCTACACCTTC	CASSEPPWDSGYGYTF
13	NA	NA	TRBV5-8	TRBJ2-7	TGTGCCAGCAGCTTGCGTGTAACCTACGAGCAGTACTTC	CASSLRVTYEQYF
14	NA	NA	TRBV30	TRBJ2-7	TGTGCCTGGAAGGCAGGGCGGGGGCCCTACGAGCAGTACTTC	CAWKAGRGPYEQYF
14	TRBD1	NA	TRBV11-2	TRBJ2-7	TGTGCCAGCAGCTCCGGGACAGGGGTCTACGAGCAGTACTTC	CASSSGTGVYEQYF
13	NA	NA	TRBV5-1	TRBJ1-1	TGCGCCAGCAGCTTGGCAGGGAACACTGAAGCTTTCTTT	CASSLAGNTEAFF
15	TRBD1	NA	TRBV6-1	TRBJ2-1	TGTGCCAGCAACGAACTCAGGGGGCCCTACAATGAGCAGTTCTTC	CASNELRGPYNEQFF
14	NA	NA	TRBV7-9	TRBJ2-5	TGTGCCAGCAGCGAACCACTAGCACCCGAGACCCAGTACTTC	CASSEPLAPETQYF
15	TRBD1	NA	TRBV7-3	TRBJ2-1	TGTGCCAGCAGCTACACAGGGGGGACCTACAATGAGCAGTTCTTC	CASSYTGGTYNEQFF
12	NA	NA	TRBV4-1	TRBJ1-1	TGCGCCAGCAGCCAAGATGGGGGCGAAGCTTTCTTT	CASSQDGGEAFF
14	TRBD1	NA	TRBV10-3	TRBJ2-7	TGTGCCATGGGGGCGGGCAGGGGGAAGGGCGAGCAGTACTTC	CAMGAGRGKGEQYF
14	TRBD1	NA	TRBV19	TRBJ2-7	TGTGCCAGTAGTATAACAGGGGGAGGCAACGAGCAGTACTTC	CASSITGGGNEQYF
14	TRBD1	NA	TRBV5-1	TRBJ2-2	TGCGCCAGCAGCTTGGGACAGGGGACCGGGGAGCTGTTTTTT	CASSLGQGTGELFF
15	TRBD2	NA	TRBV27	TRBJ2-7	TGTGCCAGCAGTTATTTAGCGGGAAGCTCCTACGAGCAGTACTTC	CASSYLAGSSYEQYF
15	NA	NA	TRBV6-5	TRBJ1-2	TGTGCCAGCAGTTACGGCTACGGGGTTGACTATGGCTACACCTTC	CASSYGYGVDYGYTF
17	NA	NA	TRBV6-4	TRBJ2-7	TGTGCCAGCCTATACGAGGAGGGGACAGAGAGGAGAGGCGAGCAGTACTTC	CASLYEEGTERRGEQYF
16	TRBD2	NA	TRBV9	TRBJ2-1	TGTGCCAGCAGCCCACTAGCGGGAGGGCCCTACAATGAGCAGTTCTTC	CASSPLAGGPYNEQFF
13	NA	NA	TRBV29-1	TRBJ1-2	TGCAGCGTTCCGTTCGGGGAGGGTCCTGGCTACACCTTC	CSVPFGEGPGYTF
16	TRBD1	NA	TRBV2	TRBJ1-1	TGTGCCAGCAGTGAATGGGACAGGGGATTGAACACTGAAGCTTTCTTT	CASSEWDRGLNTEAFF
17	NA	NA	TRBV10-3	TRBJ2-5	TGTGCCATCAGTGAGTCGGCGGGCAGCGCGATGGATGGGGCCCAGTACTTC	CAISESAGSAMDGAQYF
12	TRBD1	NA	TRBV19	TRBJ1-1	TGTGCCAGTAGTATCGCGACAGGGCAGGCTTTCTTT	CASSIATGQAFF
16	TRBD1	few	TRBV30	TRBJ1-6	TGTGCCTGGACTTTTGACAGGGGGAGCTTTAATTCACCCCTCCACTTT	CAWTFDRGSFNSPLHF
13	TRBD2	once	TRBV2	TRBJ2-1	TGTGCCATAGAATGGACTAGCTGGAATGAGCAGTTCTTC	CAIEWTSWNEQFF